These T cell receptor beta chains were read from a single sample in a study of T cell responses to AZD1222 COVID-19 vaccine. Data came from immunoSEQ multiplex PCR; TCRdb stores just in-frame clones and leaves some out. The sample carries tens of thousands of clones, around 90% recorded once. The sequenced sample was peripheral blood, obtained on day 0 of AZD1222 vaccination. The receptors were gathered from an adult in good health. Both conserved end residues are part of each CDR3. The D gene is left open where the match is weak. Size is stated for part of the rows, as once, few or many counts, or as a class when the clone is expanded.

CDR3 DNA: TGTGCCAGCAGCTTAGGGCAGGGAATCACCGGGGAGCTGTTTTTT; CDR3 protein: CASSLGQGITGELFF; clone size: .; J gene: TRBJ2-2; D gene: .; V gene: TRBV7-3
CDR3 DNA: TGTGCCAGCAGTTACGACAGGACAACGAACACCGGGGAGCTGTTTTTT; CDR3 protein: CASSYDRTTNTGELFF; clone size: few; J gene: TRBJ2-2; D gene: .; V gene: TRBV6-2/TRBV6-3
CDR3 DNA: TGTGCCAGCAGCTCCTTTAGGGACAATTCCGGTGTACCTCTCCAGTACTTC; CDR3 protein: CASSSFRDNSGVPLQYF; clone size: .; J gene: TRBJ2-7; D gene: .; V gene: TRBV11-3
CDR3 DNA: TGTGCCAGCGCAGGGGACGGGAATTCACCCCTCCACTTT; CDR3 protein: CASAGDGNSPLHF; clone size: .; J gene: TRBJ1-6; D gene: .; V gene: TRBV12-3/TRBV12-4
CDR3 DNA: TGTGCCAGCAGCACCAGGACAGGGGCGAACTATGGCTACACCTTC; CDR3 protein: CASSTRTGANYGYTF; clone size: .; J gene: TRBJ1-2; D gene: TRBD1; V gene: TRBV5-4
CDR3 DNA: TGTGCCAGCAGTGAAGCGGGCGGGGATAGCAATCAGCCCCAGCATTTT; CDR3 protein: CASSEAGGDSNQPQHF; clone size: .; J gene: TRBJ1-5; D gene: .; V gene: TRBV2
CDR3 DNA: TGTGCCAGCAGCTTAGATGGGCGGGGCTCCTACAATGAGCAGTTCTTC; CDR3 protein: CASSLDGRGSYNEQFF; clone size: once; J gene: TRBJ2-1; D gene: .; V gene: TRBV11-3
CDR3 DNA: TGTGCCAGCAGTTTGGGCAGGGGGAACACTGAAGCTTTCTTT; CDR3 protein: CASSLGRGNTEAFF; clone size: .; J gene: TRBJ1-1; D gene: .; V gene: TRBV27
CDR3 DNA: TGTGCCAGCAGCTTGGGGGTAGACAGGGCGGAAGGCTACACCTTC; CDR3 protein: CASSLGVDRAEGYTF; clone size: .; J gene: TRBJ1-2; D gene: TRBD1; V gene: TRBV7-9
CDR3 DNA: TGTGCCAGCAGTTTGAAGGGATGGGGCACTGAAGCTTTCTTT; CDR3 protein: CASSLKGWGTEAFF; clone size: once; J gene: TRBJ1-1; D gene: .; V gene: TRBV27
CDR3 DNA: TGTGCCAGCAGCCAAGTACTGGGGGACACCGGGGAGCTGTTTTTT; CDR3 protein: CASSQVLGDTGELFF; clone size: .; J gene: TRBJ2-2; D gene: .; V gene: TRBV3-1/TRBV3-2
CDR3 DNA: TGTGCCAGCAGCTTAATTCCGGGACGGGGCACTGAAGCTTTCTTT; CDR3 protein: CASSLIPGRGTEAFF; clone size: once; J gene: TRBJ1-1; D gene: .; V gene: TRBV11-2
CDR3 DNA: TGTGCCTGGAGTGGGGGAAACAATCAGCCCCAGCATTTT; CDR3 protein: CAWSGGNNQPQHF; clone size: .; J gene: TRBJ1-5; D gene: .; V gene: TRBV30
CDR3 DNA: TGTGCCAGCAGCTTAGCCCTGGGACTACAAGAGACCCAGTACTTC; CDR3 protein: CASSLALGLQETQYF; clone size: .; J gene: TRBJ2-5; D gene: TRBD2; V gene: TRBV7-9
CDR3 DNA: TGTGCCAGCAGCTTAGCGGGGGCCGGGGAGCTGTTTTTT; CDR3 protein: CASSLAGAGELFF; clone size: .; J gene: TRBJ2-2; D gene: .; V gene: TRBV7-2
CDR3 DNA: TGCGCCAGCAGCTCATTACAGGGTAATAATGAAAAACTGTTTTTT; CDR3 protein: CASSSLQGNNEKLFF; clone size: once; J gene: TRBJ1-4; D gene: .; V gene: TRBV5-1